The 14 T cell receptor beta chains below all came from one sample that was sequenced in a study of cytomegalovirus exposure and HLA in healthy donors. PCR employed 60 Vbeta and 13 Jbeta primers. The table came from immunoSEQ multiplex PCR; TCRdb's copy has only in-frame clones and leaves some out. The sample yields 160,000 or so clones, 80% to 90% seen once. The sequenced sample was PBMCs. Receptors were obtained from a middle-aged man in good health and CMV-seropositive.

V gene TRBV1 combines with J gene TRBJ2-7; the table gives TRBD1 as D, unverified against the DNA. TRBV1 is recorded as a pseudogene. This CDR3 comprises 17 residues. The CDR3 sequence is CTSSQDTRDRGTYEQYF. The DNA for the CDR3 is TGCACCAGCAGCCAAGATACCCGGGACAGGGGAACCTACGAGCAGTACTTC.

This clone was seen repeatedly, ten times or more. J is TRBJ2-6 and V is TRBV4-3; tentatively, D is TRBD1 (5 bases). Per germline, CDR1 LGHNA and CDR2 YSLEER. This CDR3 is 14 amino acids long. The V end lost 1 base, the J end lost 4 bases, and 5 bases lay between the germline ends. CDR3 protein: CASSQGGGANVLTF. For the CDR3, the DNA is TGCGCCAGCAGCCAAGGGGGCGGGGCCAACGTCCTGACTTTC.

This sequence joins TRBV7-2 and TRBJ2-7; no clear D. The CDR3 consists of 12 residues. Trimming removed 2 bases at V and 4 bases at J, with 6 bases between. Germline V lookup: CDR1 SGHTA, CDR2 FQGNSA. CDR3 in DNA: TGTGCCAGCAGCTTATCCTTATACGAGCAGTACTTC. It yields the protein CASSLSLYEQYF.

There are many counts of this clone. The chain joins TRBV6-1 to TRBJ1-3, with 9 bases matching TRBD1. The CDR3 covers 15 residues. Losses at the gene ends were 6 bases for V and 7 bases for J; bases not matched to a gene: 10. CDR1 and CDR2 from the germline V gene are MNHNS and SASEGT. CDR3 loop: CASRPTTGGGNTIYF. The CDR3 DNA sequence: TGTGCCAGCAGGCCTACCACAGGGGGCGGGAACACCATATATTTT.

The CDR3 sequence: CASSQDWDRGAWGGYTF. The CDR3 coding sequence is TGCGCCAGCAGCCAAGACTGGGACAGGGGGGCCTGGGGTGGCTACACCTTC. This chain uses TRBV4-3 with TRBJ1-2, with 11 bases aligning to TRBD1. The CDR3 length is 17 residues. Trimming at V came to 0 bases and at J to 7 bases, leaving 10 bases not matched to a gene. The germline CDR1 and CDR2 sequences are LGHNA and YSLEER.

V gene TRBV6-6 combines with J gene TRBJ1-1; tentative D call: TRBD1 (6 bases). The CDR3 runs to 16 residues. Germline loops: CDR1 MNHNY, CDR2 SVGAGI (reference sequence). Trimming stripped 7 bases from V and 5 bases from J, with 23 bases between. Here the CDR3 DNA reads TGTGCCAGCAATTGGGTTGGGGGGGGCGATTCTACTGAAGCTTTCTTT. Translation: CASNWVGGGDSTEAFF.

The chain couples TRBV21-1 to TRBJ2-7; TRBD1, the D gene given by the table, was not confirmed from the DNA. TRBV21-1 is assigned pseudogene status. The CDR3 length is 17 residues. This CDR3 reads CASTVDTVVGGEREQYF. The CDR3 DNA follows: TGTGCCAGCACCGTGGATACAGTGGTAGGGGGAGAAAGGGAGCAGTACTTC.

CDR3 coding DNA: TGCGCCAGCAGCTCTGACAGGGGTTGGGACGCCGGGGAGCTGTTTTTT. It codes for CASSSDRGWDAGELFF. The chain combines TRBV5-1 with TRBJ2-2; 8 bases agree with TRBD1. Germline V gene data show CDR1 as SGHRS and CDR2 as YFSETQ. The J segment lost 6 bases and the V segment lost 3 bases, leaving 10 bases of the junction unmatched. The CDR3 length is 16 residues.

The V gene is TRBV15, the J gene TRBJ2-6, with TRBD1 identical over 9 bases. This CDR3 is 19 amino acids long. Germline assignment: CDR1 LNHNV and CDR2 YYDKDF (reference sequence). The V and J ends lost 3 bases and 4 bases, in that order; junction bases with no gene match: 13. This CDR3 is CATSSSRDRALRGANVLTF. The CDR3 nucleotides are TGTGCCACCAGCAGTAGCCGGGACAGGGCCTTAAGGGGGGCCAACGTCCTGACTTTC.

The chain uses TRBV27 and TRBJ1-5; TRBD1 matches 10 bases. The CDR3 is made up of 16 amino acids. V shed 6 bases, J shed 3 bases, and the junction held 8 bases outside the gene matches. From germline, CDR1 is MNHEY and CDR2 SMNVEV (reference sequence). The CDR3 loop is CASSLGTGVVNQPQHF. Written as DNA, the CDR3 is TGTGCCAGCAGCCTGGGGACAGGGGTCGTCAATCAGCCCCAGCATTTT.

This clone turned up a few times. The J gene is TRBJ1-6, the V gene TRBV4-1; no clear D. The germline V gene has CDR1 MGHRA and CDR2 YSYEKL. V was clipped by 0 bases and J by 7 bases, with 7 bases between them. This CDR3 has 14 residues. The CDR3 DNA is TGCGCCAGCAGCCAAGATGCAGCGAATTCACCCCTCCACTTT. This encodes CASSQDAANSPLHF.

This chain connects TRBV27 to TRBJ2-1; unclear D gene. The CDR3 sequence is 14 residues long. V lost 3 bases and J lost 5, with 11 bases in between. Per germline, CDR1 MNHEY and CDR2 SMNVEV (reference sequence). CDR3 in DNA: TGTGCCAGCAGTTTTGCCGGTGTCGACAATGAGCAGTTCTTC. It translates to CASSFAGVDNEQFF.

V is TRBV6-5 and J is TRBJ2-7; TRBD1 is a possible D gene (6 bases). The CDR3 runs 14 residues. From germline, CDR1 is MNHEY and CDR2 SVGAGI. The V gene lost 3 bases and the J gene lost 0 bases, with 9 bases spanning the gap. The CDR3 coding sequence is TGTGCCAGCAGTTATAACAGGGACTCCTACGAGCAGTACTTC. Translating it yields CASSYNRDSYEQYF.

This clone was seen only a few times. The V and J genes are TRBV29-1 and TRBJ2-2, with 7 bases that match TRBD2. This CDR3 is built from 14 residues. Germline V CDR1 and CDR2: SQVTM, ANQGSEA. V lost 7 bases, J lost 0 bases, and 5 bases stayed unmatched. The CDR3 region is CSALAPTNTGELFF. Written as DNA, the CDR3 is TGCAGCGCACTAGCGCCTACGAACACCGGGGAGCTGTTTTTT.